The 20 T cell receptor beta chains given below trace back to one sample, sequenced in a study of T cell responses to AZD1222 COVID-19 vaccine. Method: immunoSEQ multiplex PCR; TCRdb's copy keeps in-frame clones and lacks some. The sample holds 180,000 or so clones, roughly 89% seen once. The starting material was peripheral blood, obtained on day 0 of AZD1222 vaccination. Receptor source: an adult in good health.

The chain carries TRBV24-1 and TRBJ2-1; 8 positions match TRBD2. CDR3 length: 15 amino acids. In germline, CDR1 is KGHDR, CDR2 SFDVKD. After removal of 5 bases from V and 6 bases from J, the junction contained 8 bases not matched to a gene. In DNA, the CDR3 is TGTGCCACCAGTGGGGCCCCCGGGACTAGCAATGAGCAGTTCTTC. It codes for CATSGAPGTSNEQFF.

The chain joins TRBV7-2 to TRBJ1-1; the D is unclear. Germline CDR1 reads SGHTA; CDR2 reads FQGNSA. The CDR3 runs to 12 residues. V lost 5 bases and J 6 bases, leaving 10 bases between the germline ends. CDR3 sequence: CASSPGVAEAFF. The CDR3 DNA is TGTGCCAGCAGCCCCGGCGTGGCTGAAGCTTTCTTT.

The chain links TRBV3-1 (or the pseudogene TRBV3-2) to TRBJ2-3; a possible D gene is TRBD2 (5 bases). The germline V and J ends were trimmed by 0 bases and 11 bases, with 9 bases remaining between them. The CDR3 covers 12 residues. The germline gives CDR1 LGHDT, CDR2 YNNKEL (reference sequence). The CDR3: CASSQEETRQYF. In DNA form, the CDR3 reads TGTGCCAGCAGCCAAGAAGAAACTAGGCAGTATTTT.

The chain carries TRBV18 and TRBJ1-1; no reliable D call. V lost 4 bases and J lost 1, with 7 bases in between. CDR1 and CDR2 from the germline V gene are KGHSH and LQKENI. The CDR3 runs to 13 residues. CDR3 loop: CASSHNKNTEAFF. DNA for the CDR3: TGTGCCAGCTCACACAACAAGAACACTGAAGCTTTCTTT.

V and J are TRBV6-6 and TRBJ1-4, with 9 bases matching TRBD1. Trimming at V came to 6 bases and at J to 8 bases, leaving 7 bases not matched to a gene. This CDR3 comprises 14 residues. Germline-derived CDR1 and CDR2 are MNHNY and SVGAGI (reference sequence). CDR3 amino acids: CASSAGQGLEKLFF. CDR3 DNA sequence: TGTGCCAGCAGCGCGGGACAGGGTTTAGAAAAACTGTTTTTT.

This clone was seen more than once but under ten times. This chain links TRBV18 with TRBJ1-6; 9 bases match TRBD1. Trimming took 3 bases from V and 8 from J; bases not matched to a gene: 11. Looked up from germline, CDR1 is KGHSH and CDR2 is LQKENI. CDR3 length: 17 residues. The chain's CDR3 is CASSPSRTGDKDSPLHF. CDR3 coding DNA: TGTGCCAGCTCACCTAGCCGGACAGGGGACAAGGATTCACCCCTCCACTTT.

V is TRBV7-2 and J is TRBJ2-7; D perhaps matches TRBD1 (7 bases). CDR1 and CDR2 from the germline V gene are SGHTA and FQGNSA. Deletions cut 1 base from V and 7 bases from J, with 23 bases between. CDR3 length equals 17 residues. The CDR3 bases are TGTGCCAGCAGCTTAGGTAGGGGGCCAGGCTCCCGGGGGGAGCAGTACTTC. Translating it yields CASSLGRGPGSRGEQYF. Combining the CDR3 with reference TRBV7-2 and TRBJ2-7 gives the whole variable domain GAGVSQSPSNKVTEKGKDVELRCDPISGHTALYWYRQSLGQGLEFLIYFQGNSAPDKSGLPSDRFSAERTGGSVSTLTIQRTQQEDSAVYLCASSLGRGPGSRGEQYFGPGTRLTVT.

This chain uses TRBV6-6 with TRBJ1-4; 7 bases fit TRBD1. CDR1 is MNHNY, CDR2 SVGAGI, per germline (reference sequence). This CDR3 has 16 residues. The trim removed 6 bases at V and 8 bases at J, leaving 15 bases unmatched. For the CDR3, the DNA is TGTGCCAGCAGACACCGTCGACAGGGAGGAGGGGAAAAACTGTTTTTT. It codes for CASRHRRQGGGEKLFF.

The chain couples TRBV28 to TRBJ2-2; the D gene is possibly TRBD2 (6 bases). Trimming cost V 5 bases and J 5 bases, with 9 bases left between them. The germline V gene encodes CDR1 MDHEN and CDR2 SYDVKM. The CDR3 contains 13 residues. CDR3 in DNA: TGTGCCAGCAGTGAAGGACTAACCGGGGAGCTGTTTTTT. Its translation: CASSEGLTGELFF.

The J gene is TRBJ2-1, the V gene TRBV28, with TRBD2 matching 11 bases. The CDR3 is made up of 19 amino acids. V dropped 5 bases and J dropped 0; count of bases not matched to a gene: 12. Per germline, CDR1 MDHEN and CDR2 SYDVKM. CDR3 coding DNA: TGTGCCAGCAGTACAACTAGCGGGAGAAGAGGAGGCTCCTACAATGAGCAGTTCTTC. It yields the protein CASSTTSGRRGGSYNEQFF.

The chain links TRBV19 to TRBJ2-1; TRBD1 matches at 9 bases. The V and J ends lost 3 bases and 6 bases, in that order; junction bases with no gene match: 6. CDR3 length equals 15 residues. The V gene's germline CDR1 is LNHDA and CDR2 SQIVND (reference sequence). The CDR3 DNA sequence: TGTGCCAGTAGTATTCTAGGGACAGGGAGCAATGAGCAGTTCTTC. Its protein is CASSILGTGSNEQFF.

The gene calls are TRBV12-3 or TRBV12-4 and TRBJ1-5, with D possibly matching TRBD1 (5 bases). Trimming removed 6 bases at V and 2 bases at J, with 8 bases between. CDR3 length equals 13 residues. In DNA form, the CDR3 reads TGTGCCAGCAGCGACAGTGGCAATCAGCCCCAGCATTTT. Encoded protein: CASSDSGNQPQHF.

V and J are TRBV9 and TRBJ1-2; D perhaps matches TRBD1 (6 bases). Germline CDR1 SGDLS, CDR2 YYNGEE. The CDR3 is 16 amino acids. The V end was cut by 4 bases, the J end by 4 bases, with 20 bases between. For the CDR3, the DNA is TGTGCCAGCAGCCCCCGGGCGGCAGGGGTTTTCTATGGCTACACCTTC. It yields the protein CASSPRAAGVFYGYTF.

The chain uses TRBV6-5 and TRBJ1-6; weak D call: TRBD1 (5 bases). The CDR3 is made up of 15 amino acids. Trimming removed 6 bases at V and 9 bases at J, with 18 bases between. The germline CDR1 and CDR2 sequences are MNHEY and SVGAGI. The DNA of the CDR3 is TGTGCCAGCAGCTGGAGCGGGGGGTATGGTTCACCCCTCCACTTT. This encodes CASSWSGGYGSPLHF.

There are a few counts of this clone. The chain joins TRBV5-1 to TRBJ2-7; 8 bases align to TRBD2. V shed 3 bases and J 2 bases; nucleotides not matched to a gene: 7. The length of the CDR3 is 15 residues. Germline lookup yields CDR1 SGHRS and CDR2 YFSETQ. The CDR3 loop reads CASSSSGRGTYEQYF. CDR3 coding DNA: TGCGCCAGCAGCTCCAGCGGGAGAGGCACCTACGAGCAGTACTTC.

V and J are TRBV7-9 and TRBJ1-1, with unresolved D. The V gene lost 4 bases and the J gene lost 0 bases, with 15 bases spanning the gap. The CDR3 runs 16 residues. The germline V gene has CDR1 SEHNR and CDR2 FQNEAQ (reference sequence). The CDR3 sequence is CASSSLSGKMNTEAFF. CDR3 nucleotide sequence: TGTGCCAGCAGCTCCCTTTCGGGCAAAATGAACACTGAAGCTTTCTTT.

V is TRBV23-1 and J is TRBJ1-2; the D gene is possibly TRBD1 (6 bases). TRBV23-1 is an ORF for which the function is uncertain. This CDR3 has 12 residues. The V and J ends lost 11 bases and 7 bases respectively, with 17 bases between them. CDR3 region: CASPGGQGGYTF. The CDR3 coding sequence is TGCGCCTCGCCCGGGGGGCAAGGTGGCTACACCTTC.

CDR3 sequence: CASSSRSASGNTIYF. CDR3 nucleotides: TGTGCCAGCAGCTCACGCTCAGCCTCTGGAAACACCATATATTTT. The chain has TRBV9 and TRBJ1-3, with D hard to call. Looked up from germline, CDR1 is SGDLS and CDR2 is YYNGEE. This CDR3 is 15 amino acids long. V shed 4 bases and J shed 0 bases, with 11 bases lying between them.

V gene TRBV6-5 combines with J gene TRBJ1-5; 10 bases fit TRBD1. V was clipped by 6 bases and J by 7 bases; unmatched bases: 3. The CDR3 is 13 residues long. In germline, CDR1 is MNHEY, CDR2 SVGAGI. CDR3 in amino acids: CASSPTGGQPQHF. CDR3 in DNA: TGTGCCAGCAGCCCGACAGGGGGCCAGCCCCAGCATTTT.

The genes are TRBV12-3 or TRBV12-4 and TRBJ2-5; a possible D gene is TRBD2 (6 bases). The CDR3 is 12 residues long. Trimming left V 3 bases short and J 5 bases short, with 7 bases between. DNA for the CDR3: TGTGCCAGCAGTTTGGGGAGGGAGACCCAGTACTTC. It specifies CASSLGRETQYF.